This paragraph reports one T cell receptor beta chain. The sample originates from a study of blood T cell repertoires in COVID-19. About the research overall: COVID-19 samples collected from the United States, Italy and Spain covered acute and convalescent phases.

Germline lookup yields CDR1 SNHLY and CDR2 FYNNEI. This CDR3 region has 14 residues. The V and J ends lost 8 bases and 5 bases respectively, with 18 bases between them. Clones were read by immunoSEQ multiplex PCR, and TCRdb kept only the in-frame ones, dropping some. This sample carries a few hundred thousand clones, about 82% of them seen once, and the ten largest clones take 10%. J is TRBJ2-5 and V is TRBV2; TRBD2 is a possible D gene (6 bases). The sequenced sample consisted of peripheral blood. The receptor was derived from a woman of 80 years or more with acute or convalescent COVID-19. The CDR3 DNA reads TGTGCCAGCTCCATCCCCGGGGGATGGGAGACCCAGTACTTC. Protein sequence: CASSIPGGWETQYF.